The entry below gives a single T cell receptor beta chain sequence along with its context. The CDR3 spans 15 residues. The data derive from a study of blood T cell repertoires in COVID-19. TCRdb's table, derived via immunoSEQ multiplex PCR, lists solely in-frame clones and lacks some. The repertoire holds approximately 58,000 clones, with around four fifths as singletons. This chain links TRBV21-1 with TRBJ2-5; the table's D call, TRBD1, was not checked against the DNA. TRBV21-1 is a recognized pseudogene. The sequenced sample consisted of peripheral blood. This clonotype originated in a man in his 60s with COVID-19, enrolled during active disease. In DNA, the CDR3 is TGTGCCAGCAGCGGACCCGGGACAGACGAAGAGACCCAGTACTTC. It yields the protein CASSGPGTDEETQYF.